The clone carrying this T cell receptor (beta chain) was recorded a few times. As yet, its antigen is unknown. Sample time point: patch test 3, about 24 weeks after DPC sensitization. Indicated treatment: therapeutic diphenylcyclopropenone sensitization with weekly scalp DPC. Every patch test was put on after a blood sample was taken. The data were obtained in a study of human T cells and chemical hapten exposure. CDR1 is MNHEY and CDR2 is SVGAGI in the germline V gene. This CDR3 contains 13 residues. Trimming cost V 3 bases and J 10 bases; bases outside gene matches: 4. Overall study results and limits: Positively correlated with patch test score were the counts of PT1 expanded TCRs.

TCRdb itself ran the RACE reads through MiXCR, one entry per CDR3 protein. The sample holds some 170,000 distinct CDR3 sequences, 25% to 35% seen once. This receptor was obtained from a woman aged 18 to 35 with alopecia areata. Some clones in this sample may be carry-over from other donors' samples. This sample comprised whole blood, obtained in connection with sensitization to the hapten diphenylcyclopropenone (DPC). The rearrangement joins TRBV6-5 to TRBJ2-1, with 9 bases aligning to TRBD2. CDR3 residues: CASSYSGGWEQFF. The CDR3 DNA sequence: TGTGCCAGCAGTTATAGCGGGGGTTGGGAGCAGTTCTTC.